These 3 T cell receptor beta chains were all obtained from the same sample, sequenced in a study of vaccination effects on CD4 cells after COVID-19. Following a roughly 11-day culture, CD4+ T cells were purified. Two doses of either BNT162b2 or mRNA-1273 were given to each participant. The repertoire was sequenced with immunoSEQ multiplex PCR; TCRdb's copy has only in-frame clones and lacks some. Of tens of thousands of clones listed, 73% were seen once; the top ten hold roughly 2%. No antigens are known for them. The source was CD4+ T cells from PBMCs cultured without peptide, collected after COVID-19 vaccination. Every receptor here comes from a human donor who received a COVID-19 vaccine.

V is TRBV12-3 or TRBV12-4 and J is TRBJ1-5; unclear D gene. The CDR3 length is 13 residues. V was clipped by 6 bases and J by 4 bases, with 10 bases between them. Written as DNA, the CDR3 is TGTGCCAGCAGATTCGGACGTAATCAGCCCCAGCATTTT. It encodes CASRFGRNQPQHF.

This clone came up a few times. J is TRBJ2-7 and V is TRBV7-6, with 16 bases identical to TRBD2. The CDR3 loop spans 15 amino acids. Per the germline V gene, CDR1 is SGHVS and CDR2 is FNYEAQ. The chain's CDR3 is CASSSSPGLAGGHHV. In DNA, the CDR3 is TGTGCCAGCAGCTCGTCACCGGGACTAGCGGGGGGGCACCACGTC.

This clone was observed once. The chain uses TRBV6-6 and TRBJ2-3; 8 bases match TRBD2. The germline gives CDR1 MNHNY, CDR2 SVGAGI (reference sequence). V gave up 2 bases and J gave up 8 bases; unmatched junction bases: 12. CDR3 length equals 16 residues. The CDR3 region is CASSYGIGGAGSTQYF. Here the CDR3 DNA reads TGTGCCAGCAGTTACGGGATCGGGGGGGCTGGGTCTACGCAGTATTTT.